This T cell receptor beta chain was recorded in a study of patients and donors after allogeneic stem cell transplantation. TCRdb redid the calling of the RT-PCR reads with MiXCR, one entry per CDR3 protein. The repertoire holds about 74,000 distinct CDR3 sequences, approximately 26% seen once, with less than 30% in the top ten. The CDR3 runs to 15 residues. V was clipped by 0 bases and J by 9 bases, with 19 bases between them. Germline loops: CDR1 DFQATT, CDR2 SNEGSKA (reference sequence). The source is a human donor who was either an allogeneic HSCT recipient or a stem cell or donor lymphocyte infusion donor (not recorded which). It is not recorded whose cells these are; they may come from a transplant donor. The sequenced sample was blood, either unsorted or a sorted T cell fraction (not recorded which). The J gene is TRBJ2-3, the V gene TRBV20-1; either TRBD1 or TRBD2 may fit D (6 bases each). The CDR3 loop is CSARDQGGLMLTQYF. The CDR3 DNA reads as TGCAGTGCTAGAGATCAAGGGGGGCTCATGTTAACGCAGTATTTT.